Listed here are 31 T cell receptor beta chains from one sample, sequenced in a study of blood T cell repertoires in COVID-19 (TCRdb year 2020). Receptor libraries were prepared by the immunoSEQ multiplex PCR assay. In its TCRdb copy, this immuneACCESS table keeps in-frame sequences only and misses some clones. Where compared with another copy, unresolved V genes explain less than half of these, and the others have no known cause. The sample table contains 150,000 to 200,000 clones; only one count was recorded for 88% of them. 4% to 5% of the sample comes from the top ten. The sequencing sample was made of peripheral blood. The source is a woman aged 30 to 39 with acute or convalescent COVID-19.

This chain links TRBV5-4 with TRBJ2-7; 8 nucleotides line up with TRBD2. V lost 2 bases to trimming and J lost 0 bases; unmatched junction nucleotides: 1. The CDR3 length is 14 residues. In germline, CDR1 is SGHNT, CDR2 YYREEE (reference sequence). As DNA, the CDR3 is TGTGCCAGCAGCTTCGGGACTAGCTCCTACGAGCAGTACTTC. This sequence encodes CASSFGTSSYEQYF.

A single count supports this clone. The gene calls are TRBV29-1 and TRBJ1-1; 8 bases agree with TRBD1. The ends lost 6 bases at V and 6 bases at J; junction bases unmatched: 3. CDR1 and CDR2 from the germline V gene are SQVTM and ANQGSEA. The CDR3 has 11 residues. CDR3: CSVTDRAEAFF. The CDR3 coding sequence is TGCAGCGTCACGGACAGGGCTGAAGCTTTCTTT.

The chain has TRBV20-1 and TRBJ1-5; a weak D match, TRBD1 (5 bases). Germline-derived CDR1 and CDR2 are DFQATT and SNEGSKA (reference sequence). With 3 bases removed from V and 2 bases from J, the gap between germline ends came to 8 bases. This CDR3 comprises 13 residues. The CDR3 here is CSASQGGNQPQHF. The CDR3, as DNA: TGCAGTGCTAGTCAGGGCGGCAATCAGCCCCAGCATTTT.

V is TRBV6-6 and J is TRBJ2-7, with a possible D match to TRBD1 (6 bases). The V and J ends lost 4 bases and 9 bases respectively, with 10 bases between them. Germline V gene data show CDR1 as MNHNY and CDR2 as SVGAGI (reference sequence). The CDR3 contains 11 residues. CDR3 in DNA: TGTGCCAGCAGTTCCCAAGGGGGGCAGTACTTC. Translation gives CASSSQGGQYF.

This chain connects TRBV7-9 to TRBJ2-1; 9 bases align to TRBD1. The CDR3 is 15 amino acids. After removal of 5 bases from V and 7 bases from J, the junction contained 9 bases not matched to a gene. Germline-derived CDR1 and CDR2 are SEHNR and FQNEAQ (reference sequence). The CDR3 spells CASSAPGQGGNEQFF. In nucleotides, the CDR3 is TGTGCCAGCAGCGCGCCGGGACAGGGTGGGAATGAGCAGTTCTTC.

The CDR3 DNA sequence: TGTGCCAGCAGCCGCCTGGGAGCCAACACTGAAGCTTTCTTT. The encoded protein is CASSRLGANTEAFF. The gene calls are TRBV3-1 (or the pseudogene TRBV3-2) and TRBJ1-1; D gene uncertain. Trimming removed 4 bases at V and 2 bases at J, with 11 bases between. CDR1 and CDR2 from the germline V gene are LGHDT and YNNKEL (reference sequence). The CDR3 has 14 residues.

The gene calls are TRBV18 and TRBJ2-1, with 9 bases matching TRBD1. The germline gives CDR1 KGHSH, CDR2 LQKENI. The CDR3 extends over 14 amino acids. The junction had 2 bases not matched to a gene; V was cut back by 1 base and J by 7 bases. CDR3 residues: CASSPRTGENEQFF. The CDR3 nucleotides are TGTGCCAGCTCACCACGGACAGGGGAAAATGAGCAGTTCTTC.

The rearrangement joins TRBV6-6 to TRBJ1-2; D call uncertain. The germline V and J ends were trimmed by 0 bases and 5 bases, with 13 bases remaining between them. CDR3 length: 15 residues. Germline V lookup: CDR1 MNHNY, CDR2 SVGAGI (reference sequence). As DNA, the CDR3 is TGTGCCAGCAGTTACTCGTCAGGTGCCGAGTATGGCTACACCTTC. Translation: CASSYSSGAEYGYTF.

This clone has a single count. V usage is TRBV7-6 and J usage is TRBJ2-5, with 8 bases matching TRBD2. Germline lookup yields CDR1 SGHVS and CDR2 FNYEAQ. The length of the CDR3 is 14 residues. V lost 4 bases to trimming and J lost 4 bases; unmatched junction nucleotides: 5. The CDR3 nucleotides are TGTGCCAGCAGCTCCAGTGCGGGAGGAGAGACCCAGTACTTC. Amino acids: CASSSSAGGETQYF.

This chain connects TRBV30 to TRBJ1-2; possibly TRBD1 for D (5 bases). The CDR3 consists of 13 residues. The V end was cut by 5 bases, the J end by 7 bases, with 17 bases between. Germline CDR1 GTSNPN, CDR2 SVGIG (reference sequence). This CDR3 reads CAWGSRHGGGYTF. For the CDR3, the DNA is TGTGCCTGGGGAAGTCGGCACGGGGGTGGCTACACCTTC.

The J gene is TRBJ1-2, the V gene TRBV5-4, with 10 bases lining up with TRBD1. V was pared by 2 bases and J by 8 bases, with 15 bases of the junction left unmatched. CDR1 SGHNT and CDR2 YYREEE come from the germline V gene (reference sequence). The CDR3 sequence is 17 residues long. The CDR3 nucleotides read TGTGCCAGCAGCTTAGGCGGGACAGGGGCCGAGGGAGAGGGCTACACCTTC. It is translated as CASSLGGTGAEGEGYTF.

The chain employs TRBV27 and TRBJ2-3, with D uncertain. V shed 5 bases and J shed 0 bases, with 15 bases lying between them. This CDR3 comprises 16 residues. Germline V gives CDR1 MNHEY, CDR2 SMNVEV (reference sequence). The CDR3 DNA reads TGTGCCAGCAGTCCTCTACTTCTCCCTAGCACAGATACGCAGTATTTT. Its translation: CASSPLLLPSTDTQYF.

The chain joins TRBV2 to TRBJ1-2; TRBD1 aligns across 8 bases. The length of the CDR3 is 13 residues. Germline V gene lookup returns CDR1 SNHLY and CDR2 FYNNEI. V was pared by 8 bases and J by 0 bases, with 2 bases of the junction left unmatched. CDR3 amino acids: CASQDRANYGYTF. DNA for the CDR3: TGTGCCAGCCAGGACAGGGCTAACTATGGCTACACCTTC.

The V gene is TRBV5-1, the J gene TRBJ2-5; TRBD1 might be the D (6 bases). Trimming removed 3 bases from V and 3 bases from J, with 15 bases in between. The germline V gene has CDR1 SGHRS and CDR2 YFSETQ. CDR3 size: 15 residues. The CDR3 reads CASSWDNSGEETQYF. The DNA of the CDR3 is TGCGCCAGCAGCTGGGACAATTCGGGCGAAGAGACCCAGTACTTC.

The chain links TRBV9 to TRBJ2-1, with TRBD2 as a possible D gene (6 bases). Trimming cost V 1 base and J 6 bases, with 20 bases left between them. The length of the CDR3 is 17 residues. In germline, CDR1 is SGDLS, CDR2 YYNGEE. CDR3 region: CASSVFFTGGIANEQFF. The CDR3 bases are TGTGCCAGCAGCGTATTTTTCACGGGCGGGATAGCCAATGAGCAGTTCTTC.

The chain joins TRBV12-5 to TRBJ1-1; D remains unclear. Trimming took off 1 base at V and 3 bases at J, with 3 bases between the two ends. This CDR3 is 12 amino acids long. Germline values: CDR1 LGHNT, CDR2 FRNRAP. CDR3 coding DNA: TGTGCTAGTGGTTTGGCATACACTGAAGCTTTCTTT. Its protein is CASGLAYTEAFF.

J is TRBJ2-7 and V is TRBV27; tentatively, D is TRBD2 (5 bases). Trimming removed 4 bases at V and 10 bases at J, with 17 bases between. This CDR3 region has 13 residues. The germline V gene encodes CDR1 MNHEY and CDR2 SMNVEV (reference sequence). The CDR3 DNA is TGTGCCAGCAGTTACATAGCGTGGGAGCCACAGTACTTC. This sequence encodes CASSYIAWEPQYF.

V and J are TRBV21-1 and TRBJ2-3; the DNA was not used to check the table's D call, TRBD2. TRBV21-1 is listed as a pseudogene. The CDR3 has 14 residues. The CDR3 sequence is CASQAGGLTSTQYF. The CDR3 DNA sequence: TGTGCCAGCCAAGCGGGAGGCCTTACTAGTACGCAGTATTTT.

V is TRBV28 and J is TRBJ1-6; no firm D call. V gave up 8 bases and J gave up 10 bases, with 18 bases separating them. CDR1 is MDHEN, CDR2 SYDVKM, per germline. The CDR3 length is 14 residues. CDR3 in DNA: TGTGCCAGCCACCTGGCCATCTCGGGGTCACCCCTCCACTTT. This encodes CASHLAISGSPLHF.

This clone was seen only once. This chain uses TRBV11-2 with TRBJ1-1; 8 bases are shared with TRBD1. Per germline, CDR1 SGHAT and CDR2 FQNNGV. V was pared by 2 bases and J by 7 bases, with 3 bases of the junction left unmatched. The CDR3 sequence is 13 residues long. Here the CDR3 DNA reads TGTGCCAGCAGCTTACGGGACAGGCTTGAAGCTTTCTTT. Translated: CASSLRDRLEAFF.

The chain links TRBV7-9 to TRBJ1-4; D ambiguous. Trimming pared 3 bases from V and 8 bases from J, leaving 4 bases between. The CDR3 runs to 11 residues. Per germline, CDR1 SEHNR and CDR2 FQNEAQ (reference sequence). The CDR3 sequence is CASSLREKLFF. As DNA, the CDR3 is TGTGCCAGCAGCTTGAGAGAAAAACTGTTTTTT. The full variable domain, completed using reference TRBV7-9 and TRBJ1-4, is DTGVSQNPRHKITKRGQNVTFRCDPISEHNRLYWYRQTLGQGPEFLTYFQNEAQLEKSRLLSDRFSAERPKGSFSTLEIQRTEQGDSAMYLCASSLREKLFFGSGTQLSVL.

V is TRBV19 and J is TRBJ2-6; 8 positions agree with TRBD1. In germline, CDR1 is LNHDA, CDR2 SQIVND (reference sequence). This CDR3 is built from 18 residues. V shed 8 bases and J 0 bases; nucleotides not matched to a gene: 12. CDR3 DNA sequence: TGTGCCAGTCGTTCCGGGACAGGATACTCCTCTGGGGCCAACGTCCTGACTTTC. Encoded protein: CASRSGTGYSSGANVLTF.

The chain carries TRBV11-3 and TRBJ1-5, with a possible D match to TRBD1 (5 bases). The CDR3 length is 13 residues. V gave up 8 bases and J gave up 8 bases, with 16 bases separating them. From germline, CDR1 is SGHNT and CDR2 YENEEA. CDR3 nucleotides: TGTGCCAGCCGCCGCCGGGGGGGGGAGCCCCAGCATTTT. As protein: CASRRRGGEPQHF.

This clone showed up just a few times. This chain connects TRBV28 to TRBJ1-5; weak D call: TRBD1 (5 bases). Germline CDR1 is MDHEN and CDR2 is SYDVKM. The CDR3 is made up of 13 amino acids. The V gene lost 11 bases and the J gene lost 7 bases, with 18 bases spanning the gap. CDR3 in amino acids: CAADNSYPQPQHF. The DNA for the CDR3 is TGTGCCGCGGACAATTCATACCCCCAGCCCCAGCATTTT.

V and J are TRBV6-6 and TRBJ2-1, with unresolved D. The V end was cut by 0 bases, the J end by 0 bases, with 3 bases between. The CDR3 spans 14 residues. Germline V gene data show CDR1 as MNHNY and CDR2 as SVGAGI (reference sequence). CDR3 nucleotides: TGTGCCAGCAGTTACTCCAGCTCCTACAATGAGCAGTTCTTC. Translated: CASSYSSSYNEQFF.

The rearrangement links TRBV11-2 to TRBJ2-7; D might be TRBD2 (5 bases). Germline V gene lookup returns CDR1 SGHAT and CDR2 FQNNGV. This CDR3 region has 12 residues. V gave up 6 bases and J gave up 3 bases, with 9 bases separating them. CDR3 in amino acids: CASSFRGYEQYF. The CDR3 DNA reads TGTGCCAGCAGTTTCCGGGGCTACGAGCAGTACTTC.

The V and J genes are TRBV10-3 and TRBJ1-6; 8 positions match TRBD1. V lost 2 bases, J lost 0 bases, and 6 bases stayed unmatched. The CDR3 runs to 18 residues. Germline CDR1 reads ENHRY; CDR2 reads SYGVKD. CDR3 loop: CAISEHRDRSSYNSPLHF. Here the CDR3 DNA reads TGTGCCATCAGTGAGCACCGGGACAGGAGCTCCTATAATTCACCCCTCCACTTT.

The chain is built from TRBV13 and TRBJ2-7; D is possibly TRBD1 (6 bases). V dropped 4 bases and J dropped 5 bases, with 12 bases sitting between them. Germline V CDR1 and CDR2: PRHDT, FYEKMQ (reference sequence). There are 13 residues in the CDR3. CDR3 amino acids: CASSWYRDDEQYF. CDR3 bases: TGTGCCAGCAGCTGGTACAGGGACGACGAGCAGTACTTC.

The DNA for the CDR3 is TGTGCCAGCAGTTTGTTTGCGGGAGGGTATTACAATGAGCAGTTCTTC. The encoded protein is CASSLFAGGYYNEQFF. The chain combines TRBV27 with TRBJ2-1; 9 nucleotides align to TRBD2. Germline V gene data show CDR1 as MNHEY and CDR2 as SMNVEV (reference sequence). The CDR3 contains 16 residues. The V segment lost 3 bases and the J segment 4 bases; nucleotides outside the gene matches: 7.

This rearrangement joins TRBV4-1 to TRBJ2-2, with D tentatively TRBD1 (5 bases). CDR1 and CDR2 (germline): MGHRA, YSYEKL. The V end lost 5 bases, the J end lost 3 bases, and 16 bases lay between the germline ends. CDR3 length equals 16 residues. The CDR3 region has the DNA TGCGCCAGCAGCTTCCGCCCCAGGGTTGACACCGGGGAGCTGTTTTTT. As protein: CASSFRPRVDTGELFF.

The chain links TRBV10-1 to TRBJ2-2; 7 bases are a match to TRBD2. This CDR3 comprises 14 residues. V lost 6 bases, J lost 8 bases, and 9 bases stayed unmatched. CDR1 is WNHNN, CDR2 SYGVQD, per germline (reference sequence). In nucleotides, the CDR3 is TGCGCCAGCAGGACTAGCCCCAATGGTGGGGAGCTGTTTTTT. Amino acid sequence: CASRTSPNGGELFF.